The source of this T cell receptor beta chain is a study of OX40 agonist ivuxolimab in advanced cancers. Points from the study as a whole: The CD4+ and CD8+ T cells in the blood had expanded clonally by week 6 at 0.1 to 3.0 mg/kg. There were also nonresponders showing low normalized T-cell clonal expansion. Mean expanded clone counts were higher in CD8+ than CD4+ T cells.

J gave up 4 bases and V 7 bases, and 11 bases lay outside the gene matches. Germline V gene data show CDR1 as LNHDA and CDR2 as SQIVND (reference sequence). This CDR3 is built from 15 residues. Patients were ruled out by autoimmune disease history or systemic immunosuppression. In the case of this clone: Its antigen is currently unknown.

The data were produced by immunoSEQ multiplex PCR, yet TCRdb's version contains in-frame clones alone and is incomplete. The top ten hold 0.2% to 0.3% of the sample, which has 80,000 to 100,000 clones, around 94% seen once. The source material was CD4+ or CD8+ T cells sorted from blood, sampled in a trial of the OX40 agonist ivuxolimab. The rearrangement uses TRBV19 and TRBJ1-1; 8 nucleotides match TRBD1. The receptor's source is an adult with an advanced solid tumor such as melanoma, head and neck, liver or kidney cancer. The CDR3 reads CASTQQPRGLTEAFF. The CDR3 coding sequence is TGTGCCAGTACCCAGCAACCCAGGGGGCTCACTGAAGCTTTCTTT.